The 8 T cell receptor beta chains below all came from one sample that was sequenced in a study of blood T cell repertoires in COVID-19. Using immunoSEQ multiplex PCR, the repertoire was profiled, and TCRdb retains in-frame clones only, with some absent. Altogether under 150,000 clones are present, around 85% being singletons, with the ten largest covering 10% to 15%. Sequenced material: peripheral blood. These receptors were collected from a human donor in a cohort sampled during active COVID-19.

J is TRBJ2-3 and V is TRBV3-1 (or the pseudogene TRBV3-2); 9 positions match TRBD2. The V gene end was trimmed by 3 bases and the J gene end by 3 bases; junction bases not matched to a gene: 1. The V gene's germline CDR1 is LGHDT and CDR2 YNNKEL (reference sequence). This CDR3 region has 14 residues. In DNA, the CDR3 is TGTGCCAGCAGCCAGGGACTAGCAACAGATACGCAGTATTTT. The encoded protein is CASSQGLATDTQYF.

J is TRBJ2-1 and V is TRBV11-2, with D unclear. Trimming pared 5 bases from V and 9 bases from J, leaving 14 bases between. The CDR3 has 13 residues. CDR1 is SGHAT and CDR2 is FQNNGV in the germline V gene. The CDR3 sequence is CASSMYSMSEQFF. CDR3 DNA sequence: TGTGCCAGCAGCATGTATTCTATGAGTGAGCAGTTCTTC.

V gene TRBV4-2 combines with J gene TRBJ2-1; 10 nucleotides line up with TRBD2. V lost 4 bases, J lost 6 bases, and 6 bases stayed unmatched. Germline CDR1 and CDR2: LGHNA and YNFKEQ. The CDR3 extends over 15 amino acids. The CDR3 DNA is TGTGCCAGCAGCCGTCGGACTAGCGGAGTCAATGAGCAGTTCTTC. It specifies CASSRRTSGVNEQFF.

The chain uses TRBV19 and TRBJ1-2, with 8 positions matching TRBD1. Trimming at V came to 5 bases and at J to 2 bases, leaving 4 bases not matched to a gene. CDR3 size: 14 residues. Germline V gene data show CDR1 as LNHDA and CDR2 as SQIVND (reference sequence). The CDR3: CASSSTGDNYGYTF. The CDR3 DNA is TGTGCCAGTAGTTCGACAGGGGACAACTATGGCTACACCTTC.

This clone has more than one count but fewer than ten. The chain joins TRBV6-6 to TRBJ2-1; 13 nucleotides match TRBD2. The germline CDR1 and CDR2 sequences are MNHNY and SVGAGI (reference sequence). V was pared by 6 bases and J by 2 bases, with 4 bases of the junction left unmatched. There are 16 residues in the CDR3. The CDR3 DNA follows: TGTGCCAGCAGCTTGGGACTAGCGGGACCCTACAATGAGCAGTTCTTC. Its translation: CASSLGLAGPYNEQFF.

The genes are TRBV15 and TRBJ1-5, with D tentatively TRBD1 (6 bases). Germline CDR1 and CDR2: LNHNV and YYDKDF (reference sequence). V was shortened by 4 bases and J by 6 bases, with 16 bases between the two germline ends. This CDR3 is 15 amino acids long. DNA for the CDR3: TGTGCCACCAGCAAGGGCCCAGGGGTAGGTCAGCCCCAGCATTTT. Translation gives CATSKGPGVGQPQHF.

CDR3 protein: CASSPRSGGSTDTQYF. In nucleotides, the CDR3 is TGTGCCAGCAGTCCACGAAGCGGGGGGAGCACAGATACGCAGTATTTT. The chain recombines TRBV6-6 with TRBJ2-3; 9 nucleotides align to TRBD2. This CDR3 comprises 16 residues. V gave up 5 bases and J gave up 0 bases; unmatched junction bases: 6. CDR1 and CDR2 (germline): MNHNY, SVGAGI (reference sequence).

This clone has only a few counts. The chain employs TRBV5-1 and TRBJ2-7; 11 bases map to TRBD1. This CDR3 has 14 amino acids. Germline lookup yields CDR1 SGHRS and CDR2 YFSETQ. V was pared by 7 bases and J by 7 bases, with 10 bases of the junction left unmatched. Written as DNA, the CDR3 is TGCGCCAGCGTGCCGGGGACAGGGGGGCGAGAGCAGTACTTC. Amino acids: CASVPGTGGREQYF.